This T cell receptor beta chain originates from a study of T cell responses to AZD1222 COVID-19 vaccine. Concerning this clone itself: Its specificity is not known.

Overall study findings and caveats: Vaccine-associated CD4 TCRs spanned spike, dominant at 160-218 and 743-854. It should be noted that donors were predominantly white British and more often female, and clonal diversity was possibly underestimated.

The germline V gene encodes CDR1 SGHNT and CDR2 YENEEA. Trimming removed 1 base from V and 8 bases from J, with 9 bases in between. The CDR3 contains 14 residues. The protocol was immunoSEQ multiplex PCR, while the TCRdb copy is restricted to in-frame clones and leaves out a portion. Of 150,000 to 200,000 clones listed, around 90% were seen once; the top ten hold 3.6%. This receptor was obtained from an adult who received the MenACWY meningococcal vaccine as a control. This sample comprised peripheral blood, obtained 28 days after the second dose of the MenACWY control vaccine. The chain combines TRBV11-3 with TRBJ1-6; D unclear. In DNA form, the CDR3 reads TGTGCCAGCAGCTTAGTCTCGGGCGATTCACCCCTCCACTTT. Protein sequence: CASSLVSGDSPLHF.